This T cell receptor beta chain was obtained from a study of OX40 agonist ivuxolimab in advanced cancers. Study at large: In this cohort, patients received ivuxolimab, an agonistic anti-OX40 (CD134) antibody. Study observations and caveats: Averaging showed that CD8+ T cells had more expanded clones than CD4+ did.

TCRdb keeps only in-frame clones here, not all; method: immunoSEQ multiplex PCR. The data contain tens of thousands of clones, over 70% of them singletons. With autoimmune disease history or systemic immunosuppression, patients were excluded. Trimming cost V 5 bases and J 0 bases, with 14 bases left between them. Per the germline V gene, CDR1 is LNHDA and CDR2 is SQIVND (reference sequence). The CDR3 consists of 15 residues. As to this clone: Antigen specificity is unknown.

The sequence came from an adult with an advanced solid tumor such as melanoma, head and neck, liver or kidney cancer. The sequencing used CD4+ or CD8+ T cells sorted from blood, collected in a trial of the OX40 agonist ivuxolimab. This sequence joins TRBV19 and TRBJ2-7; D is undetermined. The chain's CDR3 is CASSDGPSSSYEQYF. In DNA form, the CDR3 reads TGTGCCAGTAGTGATGGACCCTCGAGCTCCTACGAGCAGTACTTC.